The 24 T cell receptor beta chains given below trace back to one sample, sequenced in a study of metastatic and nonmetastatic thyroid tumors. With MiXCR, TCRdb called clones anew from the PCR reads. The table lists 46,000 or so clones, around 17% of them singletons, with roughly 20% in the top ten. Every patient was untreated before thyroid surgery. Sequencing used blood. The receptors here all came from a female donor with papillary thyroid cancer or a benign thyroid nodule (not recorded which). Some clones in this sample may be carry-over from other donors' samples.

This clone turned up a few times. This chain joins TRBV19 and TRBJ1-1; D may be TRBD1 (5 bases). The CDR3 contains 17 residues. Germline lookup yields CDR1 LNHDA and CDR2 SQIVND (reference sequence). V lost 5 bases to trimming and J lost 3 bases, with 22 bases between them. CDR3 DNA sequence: TGTGCCAGTAGTCCCTCCCTGTGGGGGGGACGGTACACTGAAGCTTTCTTT. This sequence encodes CASSPSLWGGRYTEAFF.

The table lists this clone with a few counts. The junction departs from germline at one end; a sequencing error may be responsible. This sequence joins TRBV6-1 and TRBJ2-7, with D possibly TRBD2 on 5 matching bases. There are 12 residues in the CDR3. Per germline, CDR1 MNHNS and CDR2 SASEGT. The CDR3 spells CASSDGSYELYF. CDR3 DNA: TGTGCCAGTAGCGACGGATCCTACGAGCTGTACTTC.

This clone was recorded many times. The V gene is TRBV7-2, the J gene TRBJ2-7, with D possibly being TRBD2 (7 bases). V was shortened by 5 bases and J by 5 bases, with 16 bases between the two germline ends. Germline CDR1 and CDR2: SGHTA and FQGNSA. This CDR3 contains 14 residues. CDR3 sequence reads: CASSPSLGGHEQYF. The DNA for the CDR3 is TGTGCCAGCAGCCCGAGCTTGGGGGGGCACGAGCAGTACTTC.

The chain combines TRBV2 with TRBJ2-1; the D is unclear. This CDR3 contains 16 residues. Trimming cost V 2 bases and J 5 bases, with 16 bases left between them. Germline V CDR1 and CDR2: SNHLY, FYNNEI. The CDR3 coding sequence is TGTGCCAGCAGTGAATGGGCTGGGCGTACCCACAATGAGCAGTTCTTC. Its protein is CASSEWAGRTHNEQFF.

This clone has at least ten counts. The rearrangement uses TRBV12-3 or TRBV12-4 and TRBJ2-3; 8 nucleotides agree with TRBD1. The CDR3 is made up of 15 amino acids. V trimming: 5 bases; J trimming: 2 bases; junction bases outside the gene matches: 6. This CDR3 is CASSEDRDDTDTQYF. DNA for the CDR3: TGTGCCAGCAGTGAGGACAGGGACGACACAGATACGCAGTATTTT.

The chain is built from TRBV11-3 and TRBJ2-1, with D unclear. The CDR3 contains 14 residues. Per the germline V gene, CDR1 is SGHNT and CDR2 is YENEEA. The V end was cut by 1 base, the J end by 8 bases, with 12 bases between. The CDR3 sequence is CASSLGLGIDEQFF. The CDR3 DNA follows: TGTGCCAGCAGCTTAGGTCTAGGGATAGATGAGCAGTTCTTC.

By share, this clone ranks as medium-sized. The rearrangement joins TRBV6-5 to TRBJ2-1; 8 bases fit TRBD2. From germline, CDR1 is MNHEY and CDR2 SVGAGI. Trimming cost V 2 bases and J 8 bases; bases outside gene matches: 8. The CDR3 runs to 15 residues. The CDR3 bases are TGTGCCAGCAGTTACGCCGGGACTAGTTATGATGAGCAGTTCTTC. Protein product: CASSYAGTSYDEQFF.

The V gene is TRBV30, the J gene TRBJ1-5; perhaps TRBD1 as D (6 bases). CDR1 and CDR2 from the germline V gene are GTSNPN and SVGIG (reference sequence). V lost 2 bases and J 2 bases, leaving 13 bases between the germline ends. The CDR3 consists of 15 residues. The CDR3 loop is CAWSRGQKRNQPQHF. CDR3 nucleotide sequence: TGTGCCTGGAGTCGTGGACAGAAGCGCAATCAGCCCCAGCATTTT.

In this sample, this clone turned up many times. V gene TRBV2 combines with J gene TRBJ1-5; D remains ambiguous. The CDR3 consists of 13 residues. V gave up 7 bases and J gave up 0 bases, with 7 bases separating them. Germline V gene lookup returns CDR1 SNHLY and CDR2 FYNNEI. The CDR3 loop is CASTAVSNQPQHF. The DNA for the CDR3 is TGTGCCAGCACGGCCGTTAGCAATCAGCCCCAGCATTTT.

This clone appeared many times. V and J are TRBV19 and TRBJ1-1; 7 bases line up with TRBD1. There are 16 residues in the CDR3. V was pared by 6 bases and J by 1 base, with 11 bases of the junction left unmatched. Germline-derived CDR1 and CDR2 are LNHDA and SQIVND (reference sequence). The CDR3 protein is CASRRGLVGANTEAFF. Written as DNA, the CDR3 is TGTGCCAGTAGAAGGGGGCTTGTGGGCGCGAACACTGAAGCTTTCTTT.

In nucleotides, the CDR3 is TGTGCCAGTAGCGAGACAGGGGGTGTATCCTACGAGCAGTACTTC. Translation: CASSETGGVSYEQYF. The J gene is TRBJ2-7, the V gene TRBV19; 9 bases match TRBD1. CDR1 is LNHDA and CDR2 is SQIVND in the germline V gene (reference sequence). CDR3 size: 15 residues. V lost 6 bases to trimming and J lost 1 base; unmatched junction nucleotides: 7. Combining the CDR3 with reference TRBV19 and TRBJ2-7 gives the whole variable domain DGGITQSPKYLFRKEGQNVTLSCEQNLNHDAMYWYRQDPGQGLRLIYYSQIVNDFQKGDIAEGYSVSREKKESFPLTVTSAQKNPTAFYLCASSETGGVSYEQYFGPGTRLTVT.

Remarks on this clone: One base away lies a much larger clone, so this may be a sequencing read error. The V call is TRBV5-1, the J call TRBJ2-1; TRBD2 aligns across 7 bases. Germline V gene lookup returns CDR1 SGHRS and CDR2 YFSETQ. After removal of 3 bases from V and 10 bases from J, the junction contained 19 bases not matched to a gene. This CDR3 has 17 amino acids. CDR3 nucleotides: TGCGCCAGCAGCTCTCGAATTGGGTCTAGCGGTTTACAGGAGCAGTTCTTC. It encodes CASSSRIGSSGLQEQFF.

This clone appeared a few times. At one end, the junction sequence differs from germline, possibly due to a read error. The CDR3 nucleotides read TGTGCCAACAGTGATGGTAGCGGGAGAGGTGAGCAGTTCTTC. Amino acids: CANSDGSGRGEQFF. This chain links TRBV6-4 with TRBJ2-1, with TRBD2 matching 9 bases. The CDR3 is 14 residues long. Germline-derived CDR1 and CDR2 are MRHNA and SNTAGT.

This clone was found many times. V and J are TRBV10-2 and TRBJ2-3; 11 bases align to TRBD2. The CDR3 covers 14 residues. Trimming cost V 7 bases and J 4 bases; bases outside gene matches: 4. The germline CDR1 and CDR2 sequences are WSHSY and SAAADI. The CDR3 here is CASNLAGGADTQYF. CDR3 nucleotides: TGCGCCAGCAATCTAGCGGGAGGCGCAGATACGCAGTATTTT.

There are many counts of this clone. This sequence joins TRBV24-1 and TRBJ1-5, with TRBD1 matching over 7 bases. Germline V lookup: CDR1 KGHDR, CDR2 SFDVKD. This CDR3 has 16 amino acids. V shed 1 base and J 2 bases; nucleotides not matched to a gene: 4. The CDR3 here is CATSDFQGVGNQPQHF. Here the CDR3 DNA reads TGTGCCACCAGTGATTTTCAGGGGGTAGGCAATCAGCCCCAGCATTTT.

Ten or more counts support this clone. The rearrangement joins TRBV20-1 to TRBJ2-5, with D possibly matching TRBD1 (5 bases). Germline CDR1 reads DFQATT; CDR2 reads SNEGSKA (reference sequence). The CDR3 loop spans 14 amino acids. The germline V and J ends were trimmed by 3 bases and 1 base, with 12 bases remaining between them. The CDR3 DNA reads TGCAGTGCTAGGTCCACAGGAAGCCAAGAGACCCAGTACTTC. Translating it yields CSARSTGSQETQYF.

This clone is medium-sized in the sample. CDR3 loop: CASSETGLAGEDTQYF. The CDR3 nucleotides read TGTGCCAGCAGTGAAACGGGACTAGCGGGAGAAGATACGCAGTATTTT. This rearrangement joins TRBV6-1 to TRBJ2-3, with TRBD2 matching 14 bases. The CDR3 loop spans 16 amino acids. V was pared by 2 bases and J by 5 bases, with 3 bases of the junction left unmatched. Germline assignment: CDR1 MNHNS and CDR2 SASEGT.

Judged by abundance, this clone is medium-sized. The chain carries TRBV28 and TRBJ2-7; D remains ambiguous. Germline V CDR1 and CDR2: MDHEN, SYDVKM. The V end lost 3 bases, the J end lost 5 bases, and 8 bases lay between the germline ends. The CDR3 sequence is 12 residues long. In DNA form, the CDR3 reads TGTGCCAGCAGTTTTCAGGCGGACGAGCAGTACTTC. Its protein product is CASSFQADEQYF. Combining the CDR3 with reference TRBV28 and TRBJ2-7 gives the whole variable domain DVKVTQSSRYLVKRTGEKVFLECVQDMDHENMFWYRQDPGLGLRLIYFSYDVKMKEKGDIPEGYSVSREKKERFSLILESASTNQTSMYLCASSFQADEQYFGPGTRLTVT.

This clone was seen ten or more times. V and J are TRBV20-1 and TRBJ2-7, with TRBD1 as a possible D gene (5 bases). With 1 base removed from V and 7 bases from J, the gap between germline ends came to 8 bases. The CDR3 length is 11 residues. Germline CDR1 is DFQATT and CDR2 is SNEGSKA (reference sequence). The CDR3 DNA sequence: TGCAGTGCTAGAGCGCAGGGAGAGCAGTACTTC. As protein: CSARAQGEQYF.

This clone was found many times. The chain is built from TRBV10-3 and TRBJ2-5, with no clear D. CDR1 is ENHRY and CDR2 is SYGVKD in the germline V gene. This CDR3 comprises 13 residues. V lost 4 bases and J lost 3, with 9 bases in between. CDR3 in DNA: TGTGCCATCAGTGTGGCCGGAGAAGAGACCCAGTACTTC. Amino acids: CAISVAGEETQYF.

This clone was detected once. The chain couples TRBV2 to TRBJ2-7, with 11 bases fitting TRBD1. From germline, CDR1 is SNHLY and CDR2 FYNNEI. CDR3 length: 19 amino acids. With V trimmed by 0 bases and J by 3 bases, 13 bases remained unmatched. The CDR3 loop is CASSEAGIGRGTGGYEQYF. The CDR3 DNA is TGTGCCAGCAGTGAAGCAGGTATAGGCCGCGGGACAGGGGGCTACGAGCAGTACTTC.

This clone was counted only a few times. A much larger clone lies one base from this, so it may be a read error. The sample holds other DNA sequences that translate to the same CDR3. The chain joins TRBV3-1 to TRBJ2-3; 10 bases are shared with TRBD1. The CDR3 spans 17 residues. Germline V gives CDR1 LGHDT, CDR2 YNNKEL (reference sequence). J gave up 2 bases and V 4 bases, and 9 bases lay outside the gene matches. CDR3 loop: CASSPRRTGGSTDTQYF. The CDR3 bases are TGTGCCAGCAGCCCGAGACGGACAGGGGGATCCACAGATACGCAGTATTTT.

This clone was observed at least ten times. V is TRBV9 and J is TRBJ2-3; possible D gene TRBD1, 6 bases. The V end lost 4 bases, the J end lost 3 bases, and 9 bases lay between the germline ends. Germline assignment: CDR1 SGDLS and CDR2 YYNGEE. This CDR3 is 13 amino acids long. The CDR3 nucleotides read TGTGCCAGCAGCACGCAGGGGACAGATACGCAGTATTTT. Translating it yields CASSTQGTDTQYF.

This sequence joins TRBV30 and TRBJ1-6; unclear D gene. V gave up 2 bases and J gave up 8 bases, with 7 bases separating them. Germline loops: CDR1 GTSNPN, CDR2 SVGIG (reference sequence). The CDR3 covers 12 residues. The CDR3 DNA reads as TGTGCCTGGAGTACGACGGATTCACCCCTCCACTTT. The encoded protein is CAWSTTDSPLHF.